Shown below are 29 T cell receptor beta chains from a single sample sequenced in a study of blood T cell repertoires in COVID-19. Method: immunoSEQ multiplex PCR; TCRdb's copy keeps in-frame clones and lacks some. The table includes a few hundred thousand clones, roughly 85% detected once. Specimen: peripheral blood. The receptors stem from a woman between 18 and 30 years old with acute or convalescent COVID-19.

V is TRBV27 and J is TRBJ1-6, with D uncertain. V lost 5 bases to trimming and J lost 4 bases, with 6 bases between them. The CDR3 spans 13 residues. Germline V gives CDR1 MNHEY, CDR2 SMNVEV (reference sequence). DNA of the CDR3: TGTGCCAGCAGTAACACGTATAATTCACCCCTCCACTTT. Translated, it gives CASSNTYNSPLHF.

The chain couples TRBV10-3 to TRBJ1-3; D is undetermined. Germline V gene data show CDR1 as ENHRY and CDR2 as SYGVKD. The CDR3 loop spans 13 amino acids. V dropped 4 bases and J dropped 2 bases, with 6 bases sitting between them. CDR3 sequence: CAISADTGNTIYF. The CDR3 DNA reads as TGTGCCATCAGTGCCGACACTGGAAACACCATATATTTT.

The chain recombines TRBV11-2 with TRBJ1-5; perhaps TRBD1 as D (5 bases). The V end lost 5 bases, the J end lost 7 bases, and 12 bases lay between the germline ends. This CDR3 region has 13 residues. Germline loops: CDR1 SGHAT, CDR2 FQNNGV. The CDR3 nucleotides read TGTGCCAGCAGCCGTACCCAGGGACAGCCCCAGCATTTT. Its translation is CASSRTQGQPQHF. Supplemented by reference TRBV11-2 and TRBJ1-5, the full variable domain reads EAGVAQSPRYKIIEKRQSVAFWCNPISGHATLYWYQQILGQGPKLLIQFQNNGVVDDSQLPKDRFSAERLKGVDSTLKIQPAKLEDSAVYLCASSRTQGQPQHFGDGTRLSIL.

The chain employs TRBV27 and TRBJ2-1; 11 bases match TRBD1. The CDR3 has 16 residues. V lost 5 bases and J lost 6; bases outside the gene matches: 9. Germline lookup yields CDR1 MNHEY and CDR2 SMNVEV (reference sequence). CDR3 nucleotide sequence: TGTGCCAGCAGTCGTTGGACAGGGGGCGCGGCCAATGAGCAGTTCTTC. Translating gives CASSRWTGGAANEQFF.

V gene TRBV9 combines with J gene TRBJ2-1, with unresolved D. The germline gives CDR1 SGDLS, CDR2 YYNGEE. V was trimmed by 4 bases and J by 5 bases, leaving 19 bases between them. The CDR3 covers 16 residues. The CDR3 region has the DNA TGTGCCAGCAGCCCTCCTGAGAGGCCGAATGACAATGAGCAGTTCTTC. Its translation is CASSPPERPNDNEQFF.

The V call is TRBV5-1, the J call TRBJ2-6, with 12 nucleotides matching TRBD2. Trimming at V came to 4 bases and at J to 2 bases, leaving 7 bases not matched to a gene. The CDR3 has 18 residues. The germline V gene has CDR1 SGHRS and CDR2 YFSETQ. CDR3 sequence: CASSLLAGGPPGANVLTF. DNA of the CDR3: TGCGCCAGCAGCCTTCTAGCGGGAGGGCCCCCTGGGGCCAACGTCCTGACTTTC.

V usage is TRBV6-5 and J usage is TRBJ2-5, with 12 bases aligning to TRBD2. The CDR3 contains 15 residues. V lost 6 bases to trimming and J lost 2 bases; unmatched junction nucleotides: 4. In germline, CDR1 is MNHEY, CDR2 SVGAGI. CDR3: CASRPGLAGQETQYF. The DNA for the CDR3 is TGTGCCAGCAGGCCAGGACTAGCGGGACAAGAGACCCAGTACTTC.

This chain connects TRBV27 to TRBJ2-5, with TRBD1 matching 7 bases. V was pared by 7 bases and J by 4 bases, with 6 bases of the junction left unmatched. The germline V gene encodes CDR1 MNHEY and CDR2 SMNVEV (reference sequence). The CDR3 contains 13 residues. Here the CDR3 DNA reads TGTGCCAGCATGGGGCCAGGGGGAGAGACCCAGTACTTC. It yields the protein CASMGPGGETQYF.

This clone was found a few times. The chain carries TRBV7-9 and TRBJ1-3; unclear D gene. This CDR3 contains 15 residues. V dropped 10 bases and J dropped 1 base, with 17 bases sitting between them. Per germline, CDR1 SEHNR and CDR2 FQNEAQ (reference sequence). The CDR3 DNA sequence: TGTGCCACCCCCCCAGCGGGAATTTCTGGAAACACCATATATTTT. Translation: CATPPAGISGNTIYF. Combining the CDR3 with reference TRBV7-9 and TRBJ1-3 gives the whole variable domain DTGVSQNPRHKITKRGQNVTFRCDPISEHNRLYWYRQTLGQGPEFLTYFQNEAQLEKSRLLSDRFSAERPKGSFSTLEIQRTEQGDSAMYLCATPPAGISGNTIYFGEGSWLTVV.

The V gene is TRBV4-2, the J gene TRBJ1-2; 8 nucleotides align to TRBD1. Germline loops: CDR1 LGHNA, CDR2 YNFKEQ. There are 17 residues in the CDR3. V lost 5 bases to trimming and J lost 2 bases; unmatched junction nucleotides: 13. The CDR3 region has the DNA TGTGCCAGCAGCGATGACAGGGGAGGGAGTGGGAACTATGGCTACACCTTC. This codes for CASSDDRGGSGNYGYTF.

The chain recombines TRBV4-2 with TRBJ1-1; D remains unclear. The CDR3 contains 14 residues. In germline, CDR1 is LGHNA, CDR2 YNFKEQ. V was cut by 1 base and J by 2 bases, with 8 bases left in between. The CDR3 here is CASSQGGGNTEAFF. Here the CDR3 DNA reads TGTGCCAGCAGCCAAGGCGGAGGCAACACTGAAGCTTTCTTT.

The chain is built from TRBV6-4 and TRBJ2-3, with 7 bases identical to TRBD2. The CDR3 extends over 13 amino acids. CDR1 is MRHNA, CDR2 SNTAGT, per germline. The trim removed 9 bases at V and 2 bases at J, leaving 5 bases unmatched. The CDR3 sequence is CARAGETTDTQYF. The CDR3 DNA is TGTGCCAGGGCGGGAGAGACCACAGATACGCAGTATTTT.

This clone was detected only a few times. This sequence joins TRBV2 and TRBJ1-1, with TRBD1 matching 8 bases. The germline V gene encodes CDR1 SNHLY and CDR2 FYNNEI. Unmatched junction bases numbered 4, after V lost 7 bases and J lost 3 bases. The CDR3 is made up of 13 amino acids. CDR3 DNA sequence: TGTGCCAGCATCGAGGACAGGGACACTGAAGCTTTCTTT. It yields the protein CASIEDRDTEAFF. Combining the CDR3 with reference TRBV2 and TRBJ1-1 gives the whole variable domain EPEVTQTPSHQVTQMGQEVILRCVPISNHLYFYWYRQILGQKVEFLVSFYNNEISEKSEIFDDQFSVERPDGSNFTLKIRSTKLEDSAMYFCASIEDRDTEAFFGQGTRLTVV.

J is TRBJ2-1 and V is TRBV5-1; a weak D match, TRBD1 (6 bases). The CDR3 spans 15 residues. Between the trimmed V and J ends, which lost 4 bases and 0 bases, there was a span of 11 bases. Germline V lookup: CDR1 SGHRS, CDR2 YFSETQ. Here the CDR3 DNA reads TGCGCCAGCAGCCCGCAGGGGCCCTCCTACAATGAGCAGTTCTTC. Translating it yields CASSPQGPSYNEQFF.

The chain links TRBV6-5 to TRBJ1-2; 7 bases fit TRBD1. The CDR3 is made up of 14 amino acids. Trimming took 6 bases from V and 8 from J; bases not matched to a gene: 12. CDR1 and CDR2 from the germline V gene are MNHEY and SVGAGI. The CDR3 here is CASRRDSDDIGYTF. The CDR3 nucleotides are TGTGCCAGCAGGCGGGACAGCGACGACATAGGCTACACCTTC.

This chain joins TRBV20-1 and TRBJ2-3, with D unresolved. The CDR3 runs 13 residues. Trimming removed 3 bases from V and 2 bases from J, with 9 bases in between. CDR1 and CDR2 (germline): DFQATT, SNEGSKA (reference sequence). In DNA, the CDR3 is TGCAGTGCTAGTGTCTACCCCACAGATACGCAGTATTTT. This gives the protein CSASVYPTDTQYF.

The genes are TRBV7-6 and TRBJ1-6; tentatively, D is TRBD1 (6 bases). CDR1 is SGHVS and CDR2 is FNYEAQ in the germline V gene. The CDR3 sequence is 16 residues long. V lost 0 bases to trimming and J lost 8 bases, with 14 bases between them. The CDR3 region is CASSLAPGAFDSPLHF. CDR3 nucleotides: TGTGCCAGCAGCTTAGCGCCAGGGGCCTTTGATTCACCCCTCCACTTT.

This chain links TRBV7-6 with TRBJ2-5, with a tentative D call TRBD2 (5 bases). CDR1 and CDR2 from the germline V gene are SGHVS and FNYEAQ. The V and J ends lost 1 base and 3 bases respectively, with 15 bases between them. The CDR3 is made up of 16 amino acids. The CDR3 DNA is TGTGCCAGCAGCTTAGATTCGGCGGGTTTGAAAGAGACCCAGTACTTC. Residues: CASSLDSAGLKETQYF.

The rearrangement joins TRBV10-3 to TRBJ2-3; 7 bases line up with TRBD1. The CDR3 sequence is 12 residues long. Germline V gene lookup returns CDR1 ENHRY and CDR2 SYGVKD. V gave up 10 bases and J gave up 1 base; unmatched junction bases: 2. The CDR3 DNA follows: TGTGCCACAGGACAGGGCACAGATACGCAGTATTTT. Translating it yields CATGQGTDTQYF.

This sequence joins TRBV7-2 and TRBJ2-1, with 7 bases matching TRBD2. CDR3 length: 14 residues. Germline V gene lookup returns CDR1 SGHTA and CDR2 FQGNSA. Trimming removed 6 bases from V and 3 bases from J; junction bases left unmatched: 5. CDR3 residues: CASRRTRDYNEQFF. The CDR3 coding sequence is TGTGCCAGCAGACGGACTAGAGACTACAATGAGCAGTTCTTC.

The V call is TRBV18, the J call TRBJ1-1, with 7 bases matching TRBD1. The V segment lost 6 bases and the J segment 0 bases; nucleotides outside the gene matches: 4. CDR1 is KGHSH, CDR2 LQKENI, per germline. The CDR3 contains 14 residues. For the CDR3, the DNA is TGTGCCAGCTCCCCGACAGGGATGAACACTGAAGCTTTCTTT. Protein: CASSPTGMNTEAFF.

This clone was seen a handful of times. The sample holds other DNA sequences that translate to the same CDR3. The genes are TRBV2 and TRBJ1-5; 7 nucleotides align to TRBD1. Trimming cost V 6 bases and J 0 bases; bases outside gene matches: 5. The CDR3 loop spans 15 amino acids. In germline, CDR1 is SNHLY, CDR2 FYNNEI. The CDR3 region has the DNA TGTGCCAGCAGGCTCACAGGGGATAGCAATCAGCCCCAGCATTTT. Protein: CASRLTGDSNQPQHF.

The chain links TRBV15 to TRBJ2-2, with D possibly being TRBD2 (6 bases). V gave up 0 bases and J gave up 7 bases, with 18 bases separating them. Germline V gives CDR1 LNHNV, CDR2 YYDKDF (reference sequence). CDR3 size: 17 residues. For the CDR3, the DNA is TGTGCCACCAGCAGAGACCGCCCCGGGGGAGGAGGCGGGGAGCTGTTTTTT. This sequence encodes CATSRDRPGGGGGELFF. Filled out from reference TRBV15 and TRBJ2-2, the complete variable domain reads DAMVIQNPRYQVTQFGKPVTLSCSQTLNHNVMYWYQQKSSQAPKLLFHYYDKDFNNEADTPDNFQSRRPNTSFCFLDIRSPGLGDTAMYLCATSRDRPGGGGGELFFGEGSRLTVL.

This chain uses TRBV7-3 with TRBJ2-7; D is possibly TRBD1 (6 bases). CDR1 is SGHTA, CDR2 FQGTGA, per germline. The V end was cut by 5 bases, the J end by 3 bases, with 17 bases between. The CDR3 has 15 amino acids. CDR3 sequence: CASSPLDSFLYEQYF. The DNA for the CDR3 is TGTGCCAGCAGCCCTCTGGACAGTTTTCTCTACGAGCAGTACTTC.

V is TRBV9 and J is TRBJ2-3, with D perhaps TRBD1 (6 bases). The CDR3 is 14 residues long. Trimming shortened V by 0 bases and J by 1 base, and 6 bases separated the two germline ends. Germline V lookup: CDR1 SGDLS, CDR2 YYNGEE. CDR3 protein: CASSVGGRTDTQYF. Here the CDR3 DNA reads TGTGCCAGCAGCGTAGGGGGGCGCACAGATACGCAGTATTTT.

V is TRBV30 and J is TRBJ2-2; 9 bases are shared with TRBD1. CDR1 and CDR2 (germline): GTSNPN, SVGIG (reference sequence). The CDR3 totals 15 residues. V dropped 4 bases and J dropped 3; count of bases not matched to a gene: 6. The DNA for the CDR3 is TGTGCCTGGAAACTTTGGGACAGGGACACCGGGGAGCTGTTTTTT. Residues: CAWKLWDRDTGELFF.

The rearrangement uses TRBV9 and TRBJ1-1; D perhaps matches TRBD1 (6 bases). The CDR3 totals 15 residues. Germline V gene sequence: CDR1 SGDLS, CDR2 YYNGEE. Trimming took 4 bases from V and 1 from J, leaving 14 bases between them. The CDR3, as DNA: TGTGCCAGCAGCCCCCGGGGGGGGCCGAACACTGAAGCTTTCTTT. This codes for CASSPRGGPNTEAFF.

This chain uses TRBV6-4 with TRBJ2-5; 7 bases agree with TRBD2. The V segment lost 5 bases and the J segment 1 base; nucleotides outside the gene matches: 1. CDR3 length: 13 residues. The germline V gene encodes CDR1 MRHNA and CDR2 SNTAGT. CDR3 nucleotide sequence: TGTGCCAGCAGTCGGACTAGCCAAGAGACCCAGTACTTC. Protein sequence: CASSRTSQETQYF.

V usage is TRBV5-1 and J usage is TRBJ1-2; D gene unclear. Trimming shortened V by 2 bases and J by 4 bases, and 9 bases separated the two germline ends. The CDR3 has 13 residues. Germline values: CDR1 SGHRS, CDR2 YFSETQ. Here the CDR3 reads CASSFGTVYGYTF. CDR3 coding DNA: TGCGCCAGCAGCTTTGGCACAGTCTATGGCTACACCTTC.